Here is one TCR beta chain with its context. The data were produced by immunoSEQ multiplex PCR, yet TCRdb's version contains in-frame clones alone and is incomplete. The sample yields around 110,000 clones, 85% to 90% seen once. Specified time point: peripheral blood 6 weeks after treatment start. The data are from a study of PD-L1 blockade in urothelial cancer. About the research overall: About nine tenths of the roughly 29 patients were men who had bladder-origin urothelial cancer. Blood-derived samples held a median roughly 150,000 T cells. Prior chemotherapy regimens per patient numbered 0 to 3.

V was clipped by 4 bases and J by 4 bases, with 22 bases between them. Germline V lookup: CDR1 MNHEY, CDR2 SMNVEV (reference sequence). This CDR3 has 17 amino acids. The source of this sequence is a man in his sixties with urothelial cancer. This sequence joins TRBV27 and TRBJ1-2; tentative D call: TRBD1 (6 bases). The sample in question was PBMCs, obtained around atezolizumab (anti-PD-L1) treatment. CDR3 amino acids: CASSYTPGAGVSYGYTF. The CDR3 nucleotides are TGTGCCAGCAGTTACACACCGGGGGCGGGGGTGAGCTATGGCTACACCTTC.